The 16 T cell receptor beta chains below all came from one sample that was sequenced in a study of cytomegalovirus exposure and HLA in healthy donors. Primers included in the PCR were 60 Vbeta and 13 Jbeta primers. Measured with immunoSEQ multiplex PCR; TCRdb has only the in-frame clones, and not every one. The table has 100,000 to 150,000 clones, approximately 80% seen once. Sequencing was performed on PBMCs. The receptors here all came from a girl aged 2-10 years in good health and CMV-seronegative.

The chain combines TRBV29-1 with TRBJ2-5; perhaps TRBD2 as D (6 bases). The end of the DNA aligns better with TRBJ2-7, so the J call may be wrong. This CDR3 has 15 amino acids. Germline values: CDR1 SQVTM, CDR2 ANQGSEA. The CDR3 region has the DNA TGCAGCGTTGGAGGCGGCGGGGACCGCTCCTACGAGCAGTACTTC. Translating gives CSVGGGGDRSYEQYF.

This clone was recorded a few times. CDR3 sequence reads: CASSASDRGNQPQHF. The CDR3 bases are TGTGCCAGCAGTGCAAGCGACAGGGGTAATCAGCCCCAGCATTTT. The chain employs TRBV2 and TRBJ1-5; 8 bases are a match to TRBD1. V lost 4 bases to trimming and J lost 4 bases; unmatched junction nucleotides: 6. The germline V gene has CDR1 SNHLY and CDR2 FYNNEI. CDR3 length: 15 residues.

The chain recombines TRBV4-2 with TRBJ2-3; 11 nucleotides agree with TRBD2. Per germline, CDR1 LGHNA and CDR2 YNFKEQ. The CDR3 totals 18 residues. Trimming at V came to 0 bases and at J to 2 bases, leaving 7 bases not matched to a gene. CDR3 coding DNA: TGTGCCAGCAGCCAAGAGCCGGGACTAGCGGATATCACAGATACGCAGTATTTT. The encoded protein is CASSQEPGLADITDTQYF.

V and J are TRBV9 and TRBJ2-3; 8 bases map to TRBD2. Germline CDR1 and CDR2: SGDLS and YYNGEE. Trimming cost V 3 bases and J 4 bases; bases outside gene matches: 16. The CDR3 runs 18 residues. The CDR3 reads CASSASGVSGIPADTQYF. CDR3 nucleotides: TGTGCCAGCAGCGCCAGCGGGGTTAGCGGGATCCCAGCAGATACGCAGTATTTT.

This clone came up once. This chain joins TRBV27 and TRBJ2-1, with D possibly TRBD2 on 6 matching bases. Trimming took 5 bases from V and 9 from J, leaving 14 bases between them. CDR3 length equals 13 residues. In germline, CDR1 is MNHEY, CDR2 SMNVEV (reference sequence). The CDR3, as DNA: TGTGCCAGCAGTCCGGGACTCCTAGTTGAGCAGTTCTTC. Its protein product is CASSPGLLVEQFF.

The J gene is TRBJ2-2, the V gene TRBV29-1; no firm D call. The germline CDR1 and CDR2 sequences are SQVTM and ANQGSEA. The CDR3 contains 14 residues. V lost 4 bases and J 2 bases, leaving 11 bases between the germline ends. The CDR3 DNA is TGCAGCGTTGCTTTCTGGGCAAACACCGGGGAGCTGTTTTTT. Translated: CSVAFWANTGELFF.

The chain employs TRBV7-6 and TRBJ2-7, with 9 bases aligning to TRBD2. The CDR3 contains 16 residues. Trimming at V came to 1 base and at J to 0 bases, leaving 4 bases not matched to a gene. Germline V gives CDR1 SGHVS, CDR2 FNYEAQ. The CDR3 loop reads CASSLGGSGGSYEQYF. The DNA for the CDR3 is TGTGCCAGCAGCTTAGGGGGTAGCGGGGGCTCCTACGAGCAGTACTTC.

This clone has more than one count but fewer than ten. The V gene is TRBV6-5, the J gene TRBJ2-1, with 9 positions matching TRBD2. The V segment lost 8 bases and the J segment 6 bases; nucleotides outside the gene matches: 11. The CDR3 spans 15 residues. Germline lookup yields CDR1 MNHEY and CDR2 SVGAGI. The CDR3 is CASCWGAGGVNEQFF. In DNA, the CDR3 is TGTGCCAGCTGCTGGGGAGCGGGGGGTGTCAATGAGCAGTTCTTC.

Details on this clone: Different DNA sequences within this sample yield the same CDR3. The gene calls are TRBV6-4 and TRBJ2-3; 9 positions match TRBD2. The CDR3 is 15 residues long. CDR1 and CDR2 from the germline V gene are MRHNA and SNTAGT. V shed 4 bases and J 1 base; nucleotides not matched to a gene: 3. The CDR3 loop reads CASSVLAGGTDTQYF. DNA for the CDR3: TGTGCCAGCAGTGTCTTAGCGGGAGGCACAGATACGCAGTATTTT.

The chain joins TRBV29-1 to TRBJ2-1; D is unclear. Germline V gives CDR1 SQVTM, CDR2 ANQGSEA. The CDR3 consists of 14 residues. V was cut by 4 bases and J by 0 bases, with 10 bases left in between. CDR3 in amino acids: CSVGRTDSYNEQFF. Here the CDR3 DNA reads TGCAGCGTTGGTAGAACCGACTCCTACAATGAGCAGTTCTTC.

The J gene is TRBJ1-1, the V gene TRBV4-3; D unclear. CDR1 LGHNA and CDR2 YSLEER come from the germline V gene. Trimming removed 4 bases at V and 4 bases at J, with 19 bases between. The CDR3 is 16 amino acids. DNA of the CDR3: TGCGCCAGCAGCCCCCGCCTGGCCGGGGAGGGCACTGAAGCTTTCTTT. Residues: CASSPRLAGEGTEAFF.

V is TRBV9 and J is TRBJ1-5; weak D call: TRBD1 (5 bases). The germline V gene encodes CDR1 SGDLS and CDR2 YYNGEE. V dropped 2 bases and J dropped 7 bases, with 13 bases sitting between them. CDR3 length: 14 residues. The CDR3 bases are TGTGCCAGCAGCGTCGGGCCAGGGAAGCAGCCCCAGCATTTT. It yields the protein CASSVGPGKQPQHF.

The chain joins TRBV10-1 to TRBJ2-3, with 9 bases fitting TRBD2. This CDR3 region has 15 residues. Trimming removed 5 bases from V and 0 bases from J; junction bases left unmatched: 3. The germline V gene encodes CDR1 WNHNN and CDR2 SYGVQD (reference sequence). The DNA for the CDR3 is TGCGCCAGCAGTCCAACTAGCGGGAGCACAGATACGCAGTATTTT. This translates into CASSPTSGSTDTQYF.

The V call is TRBV27, the J call TRBJ1-2; 8 bases agree with TRBD1. Trimming cost V 5 bases and J 10 bases; bases outside gene matches: 18. The CDR3 extends over 16 amino acids. CDR1 is MNHEY and CDR2 is SMNVEV in the germline V gene (reference sequence). The CDR3 sequence is CASSLTPLRTGRAYTF. CDR3 nucleotide sequence: TGTGCCAGCAGTCTAACACCCCTCCGGACAGGGCGGGCCTACACCTTC.

This rearrangement joins TRBV9 to TRBJ2-5, with 7 bases aligning to TRBD2. V shed 3 bases and J 5 bases; nucleotides not matched to a gene: 7. From germline, CDR1 is SGDLS and CDR2 YYNGEE. This CDR3 is 14 amino acids long. CDR3 sequence reads: CASSGGGNSETQYF. CDR3 DNA sequence: TGTGCCAGCAGCGGGGGGGGGAATTCGGAGACCCAGTACTTC.

For this clone: The same CDR3 can be traced to other DNA sequences in this sample. The genes are TRBV6-5 and TRBJ1-1; D is perhaps TRBD1 (5 bases). CDR1 MNHEY and CDR2 SVGAGI come from the germline V gene. V was clipped by 0 bases and J by 1 base, with 6 bases between them. This CDR3 has 14 residues. In nucleotides, the CDR3 is TGTGCCAGCAGTTACTCGGGGGGGAACACTGAAGCTTTCTTT. This sequence encodes CASSYSGGNTEAFF.